This T cell receptor beta chain is from a study of Ad26.COV2.S vaccination and SARS-CoV-2 variants. Points from the study as a whole: Vaccine recipients surpassed placebo recipients in spike-specific TCR breadth.

V was clipped by 5 bases and J by 7 bases; unmatched bases: 11. Germline lookup yields CDR1 SGHTA and CDR2 FQGNSA. The CDR3 is 16 amino acids. This sample's treatment: some 20 received Ad26.COV2.S at low or high dose, single or two shots; about 5 received placebo; per-sample allocation not given. Samples were taken on day 63 after the first vaccine or placebo injection. About this clone itself: Its antigen is unidentified.

The protocol was immunoSEQ multiplex PCR, while the TCRdb copy is restricted to in-frame clones and leaves out a portion. Of 300,000 to 400,000 clones in the sample, around 86% are singletons; the top ten hold around 3.6%. The sequence came from a person aged 18-65 years who received the Ad26.COV2.S COVID-19 vaccine or a placebo. This rearrangement joins TRBV7-2 to TRBJ2-2, with 9 bases aligning to TRBD2. The sequenced sample was peripheral blood, obtained in a trial of Ad26.COV2.S vaccine versus placebo. CDR3 nucleotides: TGTGCCAGCAGCCTTAGGCAGCGGGGGGATGGCGGGGAGCTGTTTTTT. Translation gives CASSLRQRGDGGELFF.